Presented here are 11 T cell receptor beta chains from one specimen sequenced in a study of shared clonotypes between healthy human individuals. In the naive CD8 group, cells lacked CD45RO and were positively selected for CCR7, so terminally differentiated effector memory CD45RA+ cells were left out. Profiled with immunoSEQ multiplex PCR; TCRdb holds only in-frame clones, not every one. The sample holds 550,000 to 750,000 clones, about 95% seen once. Sequenced input: naive CD8+ T cells sorted from blood. The receptors stem from a woman aged 25 to 45 in good health.

In nucleotides, the CDR3 is TGTGCCAGCAGCTTGGAAGGAACAGGGTTTTTGCGCGGCTACACCTTC. Protein sequence: CASSLEGTGFLRGYTF. The chain combines TRBV5-6 with TRBJ1-2; D is possibly TRBD1 (6 bases). The CDR3 spans 16 residues. Germline V gives CDR1 SGHDT, CDR2 YYEEEE. V lost 0 bases and J 8 bases, leaving 20 bases between the germline ends.

This chain links TRBV19 with TRBJ2-1; D might be TRBD1 (6 bases). Looked up from germline, CDR1 is LNHDA and CDR2 is SQIVND (reference sequence). The V gene lost 5 bases and the J gene lost 5 bases, with 13 bases spanning the gap. The CDR3 contains 14 residues. The CDR3 region has the DNA TGTGCCAGTAGTCCGTCAGGGGCCCACAATGAGCAGTTCTTC. Translation: CASSPSGAHNEQFF.

This chain uses TRBV4-1 with TRBJ2-3; D not certain. The CDR3 runs to 16 residues. Trimming removed 2 bases from V and 4 bases from J, with 16 bases in between. Germline assignment: CDR1 MGHRA and CDR2 YSYEKL. The CDR3: CASSQYSTRSADTQYF. In DNA, the CDR3 is TGCGCCAGCAGCCAATATTCAACCCGGAGCGCAGATACGCAGTATTTT.

This chain connects TRBV15 to TRBJ1-5; D is unclear. CDR3 length: 12 amino acids. The germline gives CDR1 LNHNV, CDR2 YYDKDF (reference sequence). With 2 bases removed from V and 9 bases from J, the gap between germline ends came to 8 bases. The CDR3 protein is CATSRRPGPQHF. CDR3 DNA sequence: TGTGCCACCAGCAGACGCCCGGGGCCCCAGCATTTT.

The chain joins TRBV6-5 to TRBJ2-7; D is uncertain. The CDR3 covers 13 residues. Trimming took 0 bases from V and 5 from J, leaving 8 bases between them. Germline V lookup: CDR1 MNHEY, CDR2 SVGAGI. CDR3 nucleotide sequence: TGTGCCAGCAGTTACTCAGGGCAGGACGAGCAGTACTTC. It is translated as CASSYSGQDEQYF.

This sequence joins TRBV6-1 and TRBJ2-7; D might be TRBD1 (5 bases). This CDR3 region has 16 residues. Trimming left V 3 bases short and J 4 bases short, with 19 bases between. CDR1 and CDR2 (germline): MNHNS, SASEGT. In DNA form, the CDR3 reads TGTGCCAGCAGTGAGGGGCTCGAGACAACGGTGTACGAGCAGTACTTC. This encodes CASSEGLETTVYEQYF.

V gene TRBV4-1 combines with J gene TRBJ2-7; D possibly corresponds to TRBD1 (5 bases). The germline V gene has CDR1 MGHRA and CDR2 YSYEKL. Trimming stripped 0 bases from V and 0 bases from J, with 9 bases between. The CDR3 contains 15 residues. The CDR3 region is CASSQEYRNSYEQYF. The DNA of the CDR3 is TGCGCCAGCAGCCAAGAGTACAGGAACTCCTACGAGCAGTACTTC.

The chain links TRBV4-2 to TRBJ2-5; no clear D gene. The J call may be mistaken, given a closer DNA end match to TRBJ2-7. CDR1 LGHNA and CDR2 YNFKEQ come from the germline V gene. The length of the CDR3 is 13 residues. In DNA form, the CDR3 reads TGTGCCAGCAGCCAAGAATTCCCCTACGAGCAGTACTTC. Translating it yields CASSQEFPYEQYF.

The chain joins TRBV9 to TRBJ2-7; D possibly matches TRBD1 or TRBD2 (5 bases each). Germline CDR1 is SGDLS and CDR2 is YYNGEE. This CDR3 has 15 residues. V was cut by 4 bases and J by 2 bases, with 16 bases left in between. The CDR3 sequence is CASSTGDVSTYEQYF. The CDR3 bases are TGTGCCAGCAGCACCGGGGACGTTAGCACCTACGAGCAGTACTTC. The full variable domain, its missing parts supplied by reference TRBV9 and TRBJ2-7, is DSGVTQTPKHLITATGQRVTLRCSPRSGDLSVYWYQQSLDQGLQFLIQYYNGEERAKGNILERFSAQQFPDLHSELNLSSLELGDSALYFCASSTGDVSTYEQYFGPGTRLTVT.

This clone was picked up a small number of times. The genes are TRBV2 and TRBJ2-1; 10 bases are a match to TRBD2. J was trimmed by 1 base and V by 5 bases; bases with no gene match: 5. The CDR3 is made up of 16 amino acids. Germline V gene sequence: CDR1 SNHLY, CDR2 FYNNEI. CDR3 in amino acids: CASSSTSGDSYNEQFF. The DNA for the CDR3 is TGTGCCAGCAGTTCTACTAGCGGGGATTCCTACAATGAGCAGTTCTTC.

The chain combines TRBV29-1 with TRBJ1-2; TRBD1 matches at 8 bases. J lost 7 bases, V lost 6 bases, and 7 bases had no gene match. The CDR3 has 12 residues. Germline V gene lookup returns CDR1 SQVTM and CDR2 ANQGSEA. CDR3 sequence (DNA): TGCAGCGTAAGACAGGGGCGAGGTGGCTACACCTTC. This gives the protein CSVRQGRGGYTF.